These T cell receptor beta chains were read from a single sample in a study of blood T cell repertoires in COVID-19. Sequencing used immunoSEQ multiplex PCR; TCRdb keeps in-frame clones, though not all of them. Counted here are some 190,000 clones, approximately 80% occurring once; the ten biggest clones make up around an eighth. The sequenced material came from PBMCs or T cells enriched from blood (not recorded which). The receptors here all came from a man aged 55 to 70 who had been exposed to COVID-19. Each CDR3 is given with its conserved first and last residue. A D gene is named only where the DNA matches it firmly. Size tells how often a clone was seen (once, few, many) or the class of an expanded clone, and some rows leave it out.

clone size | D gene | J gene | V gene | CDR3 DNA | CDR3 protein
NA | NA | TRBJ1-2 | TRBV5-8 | TGTGCCAGCAGCTTGGGGACGGGGTATGGCTACACCTTC | CASSLGTGYGYTF
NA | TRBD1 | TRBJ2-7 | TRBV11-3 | TGTGCCAGCAGCTCAGAGGACAGGGGACGTCCCGAGCAGTACTTC | CASSSEDRGRPEQYF
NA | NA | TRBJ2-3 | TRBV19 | TGTGCCAGTAGTATCATGGGGCTTAGCACAGATACGCAGTATTTT | CASSIMGLSTDTQYF
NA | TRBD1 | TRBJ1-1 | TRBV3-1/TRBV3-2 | TGTGCCAGCAGCCCAGGGGGGAACACTGAAGCTTTCTTT | CASSPGGNTEAFF
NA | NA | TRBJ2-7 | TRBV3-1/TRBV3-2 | TGTGCCAGCAGCCATCTACAGGGTCCCCCCTACGAGCAGTACTTC | CASSHLQGPPYEQYF
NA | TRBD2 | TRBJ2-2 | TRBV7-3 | TGTGCCAGCAGCTTATCTAGCGGGAGTACCGGGGAGCTGTTTTTT | CASSLSSGSTGELFF
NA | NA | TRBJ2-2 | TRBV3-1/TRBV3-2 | TGTGCCAGCAGCCAAGTATCCGGGGAGCTGTTTTTT | CASSQVSGELFF
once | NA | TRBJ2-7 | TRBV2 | TGTGCCAGCAGTGAAGGCGAACTAGCCGCCTCCTACGAGCAGTACTTC | CASSEGELAASYEQYF
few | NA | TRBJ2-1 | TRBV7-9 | TGTGCCAGCAGCGAACCGGGGTACGGGCGAGAGCAGTTCTTC | CASSEPGYGREQFF
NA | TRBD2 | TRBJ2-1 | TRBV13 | TGTGCCAGCAGCTCCCCCCCGGGACTAGCGGTAGTCTTC | CASSSPPGLAVVF
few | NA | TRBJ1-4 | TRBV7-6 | TGTGCCAGCAGCTTAGGCTTGGGGGGGGACGAAAAACTGTTTTTT | CASSLGLGGDEKLFF
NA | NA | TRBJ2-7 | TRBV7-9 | TGTGCCAGCAGCCGGGGGATGGCGGGCGAGCAGTACTTC | CASSRGMAGEQYF
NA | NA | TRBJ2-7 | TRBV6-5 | TGTGCCAGCACTTTTAACAGCTACGAGCAGTACTTC | CASTFNSYEQYF
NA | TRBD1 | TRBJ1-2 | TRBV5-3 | TGTGCCAGAAGCCCGGAGGGGACAGGAGCTTTCTATGGCTACACCTTC | CARSPEGTGAFYGYTF
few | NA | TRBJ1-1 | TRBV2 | TGTGCCAGCAGTATTTCGAGTATGAACACTGAAGCTTTCTTT | CASSISSMNTEAFF
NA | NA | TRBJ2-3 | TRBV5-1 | TGCGCCAGCAGCCTGAGGTCAAACACAGATACGCAGTATTTT | CASSLRSNTDTQYF
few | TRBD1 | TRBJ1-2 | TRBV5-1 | TGCGCCAGCAGCGGGACAGGGAACTATGGCTACACCTTC | CASSGTGNYGYTF
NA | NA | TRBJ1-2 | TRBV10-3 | TGTGCCATCAGTGAGCCCGGCAGGATATATGGCTACACCTTC | CAISEPGRIYGYTF
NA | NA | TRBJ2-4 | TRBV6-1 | TGTGCCAGCAGTAAAGGGACACGAGAAGCCAAAAACATTCAGTACTTC | CASSKGTREAKNIQYF
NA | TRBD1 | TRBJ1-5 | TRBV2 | TGTGCCAGCAGCATAGACAGGGTCAATCAGCCCCAGCATTTT | CASSIDRVNQPQHF
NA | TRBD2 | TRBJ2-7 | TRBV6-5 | TGTGCCAGCAGTTACTCGAGCGGGAGGGGCTCCTACGAGCAGTACTTC | CASSYSSGRGSYEQYF
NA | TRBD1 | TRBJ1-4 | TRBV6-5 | TGTGCCAGCAGGTGGGGACAGGGAGTTGAAAAACTGTTTTTT | CASRWGQGVEKLFF
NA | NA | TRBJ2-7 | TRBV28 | TGTGCCAGCATCCCCACGGGATTCCCCTTGGGGGAGCAGTACTTC | CASIPTGFPLGEQYF
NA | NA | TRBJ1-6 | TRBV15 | TGTGCCACCAGCAGAGATCGGGGGTACAATTCACCCCTCCACTTT | CATSRDRGYNSPLHF
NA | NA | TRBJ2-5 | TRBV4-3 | TGCGCCAGCAGCCCTCGGGGGGCGGGAGCCTTGGAGACCCAGTACTTC | CASSPRGAGALETQYF
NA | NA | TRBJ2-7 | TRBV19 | TGTGCCAGTAGTTCAACATTACTCCGGGACTTCTACGAGCAGTACTTC | CASSSTLLRDFYEQYF
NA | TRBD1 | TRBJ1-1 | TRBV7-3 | TGTGCCAGCAGCACATTCGGTCCCGGGACAGGGGTGAACACTGAAGCTTTCTTT | CASSTFGPGTGVNTEAFF
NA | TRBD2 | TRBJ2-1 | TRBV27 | TGTGCCAGCAGTTTGCCTAGCGGAGGTTACAATGAGCAGTTCTTC | CASSLPSGGYNEQFF
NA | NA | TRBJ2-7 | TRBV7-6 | TGTGCCAGCAGCTTATTGGAGGCAGGGGGGTACGAGCAGTACTTC | CASSLLEAGGYEQYF
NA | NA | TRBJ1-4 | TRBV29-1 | TGCAGCGTGGACGATTATGAGGACAGTTTGGGTGAAAAACTGTTTTTT | CSVDDYEDSLGEKLFF
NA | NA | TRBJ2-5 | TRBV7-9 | TGTGCCAGCAGCCAGCGGACGGGACTGGAAGAGACCCAGTACTTC | CASSQRTGLEETQYF
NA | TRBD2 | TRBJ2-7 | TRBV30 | TGTGCCTGGGAACCGGGACTAGCGGGAGGGCTTTACGAGCAGTACTTC | CAWEPGLAGGLYEQYF
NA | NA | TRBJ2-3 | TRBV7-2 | TGTGCCAGCAGCTTCGGGACTGTGGATACGCAGTATTTT | CASSFGTVDTQYF
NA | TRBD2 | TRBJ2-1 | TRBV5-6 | TGTGCCAGCAGCTCGGGACTAGCGGGAGTCGGTAGCCACAATGAGCAGTTCTTC | CASSSGLAGVGSHNEQFF
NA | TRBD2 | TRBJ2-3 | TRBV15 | TGTGCCACCAGCAGAGAGATCCTAGCGGGAGTCACCCACACAGATACGCAGTATTTT | CATSREILAGVTHTDTQYF
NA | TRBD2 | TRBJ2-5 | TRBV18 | TGTGCCAGCTCACCCCGACGGACTAGCGGGAGCCAAGGAGAGACCCAGTACTTC | CASSPRRTSGSQGETQYF
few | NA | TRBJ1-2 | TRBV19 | TGTGCCAGTATGCGGGGGGCGGGGAATGGCTACACCTTC | CASMRGAGNGYTF
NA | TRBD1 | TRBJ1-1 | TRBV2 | TGTGCCAGCAGCGCGACAGGGGAGAACACTGAAGCTTTCTTT | CASSATGENTEAFF
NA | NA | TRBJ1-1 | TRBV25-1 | TGTGCCAGCAGGGGCGGGGGGAACACTGAAGCTTTCTTT | CASRGGGNTEAFF
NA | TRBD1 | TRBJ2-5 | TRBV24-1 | TGTGCCACCAGTGATTCGCGGTTCGGGACAGGGGTAGAGACCCAGTACTTC | CATSDSRFGTGVETQYF
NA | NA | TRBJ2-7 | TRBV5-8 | TGTGCCAGCAGCTTTAGATCGGGGGCCTACGAGCAGTACTTC | CASSFRSGAYEQYF
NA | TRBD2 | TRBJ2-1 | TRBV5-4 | TGTGCCAGCATCCCGCTCGGCGGGAGTTACAATGAGCAGTTCTTC | CASIPLGGSYNEQFF